The rows below give T cell receptor beta chains drawn from one sample of a study of blood T cell repertoires in COVID-19. Only in-frame clones appear in the TCRdb table, and some are missing; sequencing was by immunoSEQ multiplex PCR. The top ten hold 13% to 15% of the sample, which has more than 150,000 clones, roughly 84% seen once. The specimen was peripheral blood. Every receptor here comes from a man between 18 and 29 years old with active or convalescent COVID-19. The conserved cysteine and the conserved F or W are not part of the CDR3 here. The D gene is left open where the match is weak.

D gene | J gene | V gene | CDR3 protein
TRBD2 | TRBJ2-1 | TRBV10-1 | ASSESLTSGGPSSYNEQF
TRBD2 | TRBJ2-7 | TRBV2 | ASSAPGLVGTYEQY
- | TRBJ2-5 | TRBV6-5 | ASSYSGGVETQY
TRBD1 | TRBJ2-1 | TRBV20-1 | SASAGTGGREQF
TRBD1 | TRBJ1-1 | TRBV6-5 | ASSLPGGLNTEAF
TRBD1 | TRBJ2-3 | TRBV2 | ASSGDRGRDTQY
TRBD2 | TRBJ2-1 | TRBV4-2 | ASSQGLVKGYNEQF
- | TRBJ1-2 | TRBV12-3/TRBV12-4 | ATRLRDGYT
TRBD1 | TRBJ2-2 | TRBV11-2 | ASSRTGGWDTGELF
- | TRBJ2-7 | TRBV10-3 | AISAGTYTYEQY
- | TRBJ2-7 | TRBV28 | ASTSETGAYEQY
TRBD1 | TRBJ1-1 | TRBV5-4 | ASSLPGQGASHTEAF
TRBD1 | TRBJ2-3 | TRBV5-4 | ASSEQGFGTDTQY
TRBD2 | TRBJ2-2 | TRBV4-3 | ASSQVLAGAYTGELF
- | TRBJ2-6 | TRBV7-3 | ASSYDGPGANVLT
TRBD1 | TRBJ1-1 | TRBV19 | ASIPTGRREAF
- | TRBJ2-1 | TRBV9 | ASSPRGLSSYNEQF
- | TRBJ1-6 | TRBV11-2 | ASSLHSGSNSPLH
- | TRBJ1-1 | TRBV6-2/TRBV6-3 | ASSYSVGGKAF
- | TRBJ2-7 | TRBV19 | ASSISGVTYEQY
TRBD2 | TRBJ2-1 | TRBV30 | AWTPQGGLAVNNEQF
- | TRBJ1-1 | TRBV11-2 | ASSLGHTEAF
TRBD1 | TRBJ1-1 | TRBV19 | ASSHQGVGTEAF
TRBD1 | TRBJ1-5 | TRBV27 | ASSLHFGTGRQPQH
- | TRBJ2-1 | TRBV12-1 | ASSFVAGRSYNEQF
TRBD1 | TRBJ1-2 | TRBV6-5 | ASSSRLDRVGYGYT
TRBD1 | TRBJ1-3 | TRBV5-1 | ASSPTPQGALSGNTIY
- | TRBJ1-4 | TRBV18 | ASSPPSQYNEKLF
TRBD1 | TRBJ2-1 | TRBV11-2 | ASSQMLGQYNEQF
- | TRBJ1-5 | TRBV28 | ASSLPRGPQH
- | TRBJ1-1 | TRBV11-1 | ASSSQDLNTEAF
TRBD2 | TRBJ2-3 | TRBV19 | ASSTGLAGGTDTQY
- | TRBJ1-2 | TRBV29-1 | SVDKTGLYGYT
TRBD2 | TRBJ2-7 | TRBV14 | ASSQGLAGRTYEQY
- | TRBJ1-6 | TRBV18 | ASSPTAGNRGSPLH
- | TRBJ1-2 | TRBV19 | ASSYQVLVYGYT
TRBD1 | TRBJ2-5 | TRBV4-2 | ASSQEGARGLETQY
TRBD2 | TRBJ2-1 | TRBV10-3 | AISSQGDRALAGGPSPYNEQF
- | TRBJ2-3 | TRBV7-9 | ASSSRGALTDTQY
- | TRBJ1-5 | TRBV3-1/TRBV3-2 | ASSPGPGQPQH
- | TRBJ1-5 | TRBV5-1 | ASSLGTDNQPQH
- | TRBJ1-3 | TRBV5-7 | ASSLVDRGASGNTIY
TRBD1 | TRBJ1-1 | TRBV13 | ASSSPGQSLKWAEAF
- | TRBJ1-1 | TRBV5-4 | ASSYMNTEAF
- | TRBJ1-6 | TRBV18 | ASSPNRPNSPLH
- | TRBJ2-7 | TRBV6-6 | ASSPPFPERTQYEQY
TRBD1 | TRBJ1-3 | TRBV5-6 | ASSFDRGVSGNTIY
- | TRBJ1-3 | TRBV5-6 | ASSQFGEPGNTIY
TRBD2 | TRBJ2-3 | TRBV13 | ASSLGLAGGKYTQY
TRBD1 | TRBJ2-3 | TRBV30 | AWSRDRGTTDTQY